What follows describes a single T cell receptor beta chain. Its antigen is not identified. V lost 7 bases and J 3 bases, leaving 16 bases between the germline ends. CDR1 and CDR2 from the germline V gene are SQVTM and ANQGSEA. The CDR3 loop spans 13 amino acids. These data are taken from a study of post-analysis software for immune sequencing data. Study results and caveats: Five or six TRBV segments, TRBV5-6, TRBV5-1 and TRBV20-1 among them, were found more frequent in patients than controls.

Researchers reported that TCR beta cDNA libraries carried unique molecular identifiers. Via MiXCR, TCRdb re-called the PCR reads, giving one row per CDR3 protein. The sample has about 500,000 distinct CDR3 sequences, under 55% seen once; the top ten hold about 12%. The rearrangement joins TRBV29-1 to TRBJ2-7, with D perhaps matching TRBD2 (6 bases). Sequences were obtained from blood. This receptor was obtained from a girl aged 10-17 years with multiple sclerosis. The CDR3 DNA follows: TGCAGCGCACGGGGCGGGAACTTCTACGAGCAGTACTTC. Its protein product is CSARGGNFYEQYF.